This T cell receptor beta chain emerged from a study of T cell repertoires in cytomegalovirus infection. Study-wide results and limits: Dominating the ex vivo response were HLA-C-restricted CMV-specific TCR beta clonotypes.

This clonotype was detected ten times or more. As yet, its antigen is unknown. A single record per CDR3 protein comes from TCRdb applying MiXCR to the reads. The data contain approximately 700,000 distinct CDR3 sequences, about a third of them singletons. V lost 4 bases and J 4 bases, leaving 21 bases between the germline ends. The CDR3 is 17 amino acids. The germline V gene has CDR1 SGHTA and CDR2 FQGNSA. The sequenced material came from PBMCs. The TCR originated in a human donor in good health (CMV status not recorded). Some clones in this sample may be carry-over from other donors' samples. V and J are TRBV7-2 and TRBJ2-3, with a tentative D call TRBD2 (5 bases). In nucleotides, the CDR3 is TGTGCCAGCAGCTCTCAACTAGGATCAGTCTCCCCAGATACGCAGTATTTT. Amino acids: CASSSQLGSVSPDTQYF.